A selection of T cell receptor beta chains follows, all from one sample in a study of CD8 T cells in ankylosing spondylitis. TCRdb re-analysed the 5' RACE reads in MiXCR, keeping a single row per CDR3 protein. Of fewer than 450,000 distinct CDR3 sequences listed, 17% are singletons. Sequencing was carried out using blood, either unsorted or a sorted T cell fraction (not recorded which). The receptor source for this set is a male donor with ankylosing spondylitis. CDR3s include the opening cysteine and the closing phenylalanine or tryptophan. A D gene is named only where the DNA matches it firmly. Expanded clones are given a class, and other clones once, few, many or no size at all.

v_gene,j_gene,abundance,d_gene,CDR3nt,CDR3aa
TRBV5-1,TRBJ2-2,few,TRBD1,TGCGCCAGCAGCTTGTGGCAGGGGGCAGCCGGGGAGCTGTTTTTT,CASSLWQGAAGELFF
TRBV25-1,TRBJ2-1,-,-,TGTGCCAGCAGATTACAAACTGAGCAGTTCTTC,CASRLQTEQFF
TRBV20-1,TRBJ2-3,-,-,TGCAGTGCTAGAGGGACTCGGCGGACCCCCACAGATACGCAGTATTTT,CSARGTRRTPTDTQYF
TRBV29-1,TRBJ2-3,few,TRBD2,TGCAGCTTCGGGGGGGAAACGCAGTATTTT,CSFGGETQYF
TRBV10-3,TRBJ2-7,few,TRBD2,TGTGCCATCGGTAGCGGGCAAGAATACGAGCAGTACTTC,CAIGSGQEYEQYF
TRBV15,TRBJ2-7,few,-,TGTGCCACCAGCAGCGGCGGGACAGCCTACGAGCAGTACTTC,CATSSGGTAYEQYF
TRBV5-1,TRBJ2-2,-,TRBD1,TGCGCCAGCAGCTTACAGGGGTCCGTGAACACCGGGGAGCTGTTTTTT,CASSLQGSVNTGELFF
TRBV28,TRBJ1-3,-,TRBD1,TGTGCCAGCAGGGGGACAGGGGTCATCTCTGGAAACACCATATATTTT,CASRGTGVISGNTIYF
TRBV11-2,TRBJ2-1,-,-,TGTGCCAGCAGCCTCCTTAGCGGAAACAATGAGCAGTTCTTC,CASSLLSGNNEQFF
TRBV12-3/TRBV12-4,TRBJ2-3,few,TRBD1,TGTGCCAGCGCCGGGACAGGGGGGGCGGATACGCAGTATTTT,CASAGTGGADTQYF
TRBV29-1,TRBJ1-3,few,-,TGCAGCGGACTGGCGGGAAACACCATATATTTT,CSGLAGNTIYF
TRBV20-1,TRBJ2-7,many,-,TGCAGTGCTCACCTTACAGGGACCTACGAGCAGTACTTC,CSAHLTGTYEQYF
TRBV20-1,TRBJ2-3,-,TRBD2,TGCAGTAATAGCGGGAGCACAGATACGCAGTATTTT,CSNSGSTDTQYF
TRBV5-1,TRBJ1-4,many,TRBD1,TGCGCCAGCAGTCGACCGGGACAGGGGGGTGAAAAACTGTTTTTT,CASSRPGQGGEKLFF
TRBV20-1,TRBJ2-5,-,-,TGCAGTGCTAGATTGCGACTCCCACAAGAGACCCAGTACTTC,CSARLRLPQETQYF
TRBV12-3/TRBV12-4,TRBJ2-7,-,-,TGTGCCAGCAGTTTTCGCGGGACAGCCCCCTACGAGCAGTACTTC,CASSFRGTAPYEQYF
TRBV5-1,TRBJ2-2,-,TRBD2,TGCGCCAGCAGCTTGGATGGGCGGGAGGGCCGAGCCGGGGAGCTGTTTTTT,CASSLDGREGRAGELFF
TRBV6-5,TRBJ1-5,-,-,TGTGCCAGCAGTTACGACGGGGACAATCAGCCCCAGCATTTT,CASSYDGDNQPQHF
TRBV11-2,TRBJ2-5,-,TRBD2,TGTGCCAGCAGCTCAGTTCCTCTAGCGGCAGAAGAGACCCAGTACTTC,CASSSVPLAAEETQYF
TRBV9,TRBJ1-1,-,-,TGTGCCAGCAGCGTAGGTCTGCCTAGGGATGAAGCTTTCTTT,CASSVGLPRDEAFF
TRBV5-6,TRBJ1-1,many,TRBD1,TGTGCCAGCAGCTTGGACCGCAGGGGGCCCAACACTGAAGCTTTCTTT,CASSLDRRGPNTEAFF
TRBV28,TRBJ2-1,few,TRBD2,TGTGCCAGCAGTTCACCTGCTAGCGGGAGCCCGCTGGAGCAGTTCTTC,CASSSPASGSPLEQFF
TRBV12-3/TRBV12-4,TRBJ1-3,-,-,TGTGCCAGCAGTTCCCAGCCCGCCAGGGAGGGTGGAAACACCATATATTTT,CASSSQPAREGGNTIYF
TRBV27,TRBJ1-2,-,-,TGTGCCAGCAGTTCACACAGGGATTCTTACTATGGCTACACCTTC,CASSSHRDSYYGYTF
TRBV19,TRBJ2-1,few,TRBD2,TGTGCCAGTAGTATAGAGCTAGCGGGGGGACAATACAATGAGCAGTTCTTC,CASSIELAGGQYNEQFF
TRBV6-5,TRBJ2-7,few,TRBD2,TGTGCCAGCAGTTACTCTGGCAGGGAGGGGCAGTACTTC,CASSYSGREGQYF
TRBV4-1,TRBJ2-1,many,-,TGCGCCAGCAGCCAAGGACGGGAGTGGAATGAGCAGTTCTTC,CASSQGREWNEQFF
TRBV4-2,TRBJ1-2,-,-,TGTGCCAGCAGCCAAGCGGGGGCTAAATCTGGCTACACCTTC,CASSQAGAKSGYTF
TRBV6-2/TRBV6-3,TRBJ2-1,-,TRBD2,TGTGCCGCCCGTCCAGCGGGGGGCCGGGGGGGCTCCTACAATGAGCAGTTCTTC,CAARPAGGRGGSYNEQFF
TRBV18,TRBJ2-1,-,TRBD2,TGTGCCAGCTCACCGCGGGAGGGCCAAAATGAGCAGTTCTTC,CASSPREGQNEQFF
TRBV7-8,TRBJ2-1,-,-,TGTGCCAGCAGCTTAGAAGGCCCCTACAATGAGCAGTTCTTC,CASSLEGPYNEQFF
TRBV29-1,TRBJ1-1,-,-,TGCAGCGTTCTGCCCCCTCAGGGGAGCACTGAAGCTTTCTTT,CSVLPPQGSTEAFF